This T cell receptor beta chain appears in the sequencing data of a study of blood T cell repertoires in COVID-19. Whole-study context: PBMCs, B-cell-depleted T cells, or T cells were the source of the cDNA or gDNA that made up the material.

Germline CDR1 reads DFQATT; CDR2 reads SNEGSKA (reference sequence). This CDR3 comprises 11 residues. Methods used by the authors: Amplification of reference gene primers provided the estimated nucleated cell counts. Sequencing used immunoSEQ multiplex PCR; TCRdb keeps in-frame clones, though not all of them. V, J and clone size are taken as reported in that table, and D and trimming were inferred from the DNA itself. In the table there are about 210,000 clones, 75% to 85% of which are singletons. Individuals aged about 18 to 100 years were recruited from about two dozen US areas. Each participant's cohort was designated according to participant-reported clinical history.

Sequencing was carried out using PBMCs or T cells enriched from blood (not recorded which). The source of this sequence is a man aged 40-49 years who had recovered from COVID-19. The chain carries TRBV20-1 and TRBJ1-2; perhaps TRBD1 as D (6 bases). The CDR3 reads CSHRVNYGYTF. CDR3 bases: TGCAGCCACAGGGTTAACTATGGCTACACCTTC.